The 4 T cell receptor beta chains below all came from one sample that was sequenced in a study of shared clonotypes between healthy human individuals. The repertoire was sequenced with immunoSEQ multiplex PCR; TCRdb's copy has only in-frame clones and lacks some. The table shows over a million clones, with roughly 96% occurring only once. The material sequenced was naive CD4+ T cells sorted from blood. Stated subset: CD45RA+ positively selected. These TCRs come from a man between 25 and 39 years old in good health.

CDR3 sequence (DNA): TGTGCCAGCAGCGCCGGGACAGGGTCCCACGAGCAGTACTTC. Protein sequence: CASSAGTGSHEQYF. The chain carries TRBV7-9 and TRBJ2-7; 9 nucleotides agree with TRBD1. From germline, CDR1 is SEHNR and CDR2 FQNEAQ (reference sequence). Trimming removed 5 bases from V and 5 bases from J; junction bases left unmatched: 7. The CDR3 totals 14 residues.

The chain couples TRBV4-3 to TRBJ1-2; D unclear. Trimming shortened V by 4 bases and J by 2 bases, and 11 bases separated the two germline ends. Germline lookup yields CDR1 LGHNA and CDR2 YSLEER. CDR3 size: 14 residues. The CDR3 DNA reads TGCGCCAGCAGCCGACTCGGGCAGAACTATGGCTACACCTTC. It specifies CASSRLGQNYGYTF.

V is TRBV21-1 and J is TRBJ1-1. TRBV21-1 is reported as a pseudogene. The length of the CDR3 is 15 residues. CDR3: CASSKVLESNTEAFF. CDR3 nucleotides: TGTGCCAGCAGCAAAGTTCTAGAATCGAACACTGAAGCTTTCTTT.

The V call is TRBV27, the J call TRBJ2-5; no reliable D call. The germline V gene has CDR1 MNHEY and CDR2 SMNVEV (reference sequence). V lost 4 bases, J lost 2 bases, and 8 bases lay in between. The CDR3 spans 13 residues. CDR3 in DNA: TGTGCCAGCAGTTCGCAGGTACAAGAGACCCAGTACTTC. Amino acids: CASSSQVQETQYF.